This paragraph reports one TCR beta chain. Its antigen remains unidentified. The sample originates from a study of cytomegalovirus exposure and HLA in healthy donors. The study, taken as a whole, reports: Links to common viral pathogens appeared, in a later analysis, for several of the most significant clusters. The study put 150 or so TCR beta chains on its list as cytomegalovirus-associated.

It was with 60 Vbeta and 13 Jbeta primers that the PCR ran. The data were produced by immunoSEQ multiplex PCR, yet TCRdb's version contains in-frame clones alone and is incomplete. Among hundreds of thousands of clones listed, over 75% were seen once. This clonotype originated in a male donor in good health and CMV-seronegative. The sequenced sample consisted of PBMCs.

CDR3 coding DNA: TGTGCCAGCAGTTATTTGGGACACTCGAACACTGAAGCTTTCTTT. This codes for CASSYLGHSNTEAFF. The J gene is TRBJ1-1, the V gene TRBV6-6; maybe TRBD1 (6 bases). The CDR3 is made up of 15 amino acids. Germline V gene data show CDR1 as MNHNY and CDR2 as SVGAGI (reference sequence). V lost 3 bases and J lost 1, with 12 bases in between.